The clone carrying this T cell receptor (beta chain) was recorded once. Its specificity is unknown. Sequencing used immunoSEQ multiplex PCR; TCRdb keeps in-frame clones, though not all of them. The data show under 1,100,000 clones, about three quarters seen once. The entry originates in a study of shared clonotypes between healthy human individuals. The CDR3 extends over 17 amino acids. V shed 7 bases and J shed 6 bases, with 24 bases lying between them. Germline-derived CDR1 and CDR2 are SGHAT and FQNNGV. Study conclusions and caveats: Naive CD4 clonotype sharing across a handful of donors was about 5%.

This TCR was sampled from a young man in good health. V gene TRBV11-2 combines with J gene TRBJ2-2, with D possibly being TRBD2 (6 bases). Sequencing was done on a sample of memory CD4+ T cells sorted from blood. Subset: CD45RA-negative fraction. The CDR3 loop is CASTLQAGTFRPGELFF. Written as DNA, the CDR3 is TGTGCCAGCACCCTCCAGGCGGGGACCTTCCGACCCGGGGAGCTGTTTTTT.